The TCR beta chain under discussion was sequenced for a study of OX40 agonist ivuxolimab in advanced cancers. CDR1 and CDR2 from the germline V gene are SNHLY and FYNNEI. The ends were cut back, 6 bases at V and 0 bases at J, with 14 bases in the middle. CDR3 length: 15 amino acids. This clone was observed once. The method was immunoSEQ multiplex PCR; TCRdb's version includes in-frame clones alone and lacks a portion of them. The table includes about 39,000 clones, around 90% detected once. The V call is TRBV2, the J call TRBJ2-5; D uncertain. The sequenced sample was CD4+ or CD8+ T cells sorted from blood, obtained in a trial of the OX40 agonist ivuxolimab. This receptor was identified in an adult with an advanced solid tumor such as melanoma, head and neck, liver or kidney cancer. The CDR3 nucleotides are TGTGCCAGCAGCACTATCGCAACAGACCAAGAGACCCAGTACTTC. Protein product: CASSTIATDQETQYF.